Listed here is a single T cell receptor (beta chain). Its target is unknown. The data belong to a study of Graves' ophthalmopathy and Graves' hyperthyroidism. Background on the study: Before any treatment was given, at initial diagnosis, peripheral blood was collected. General study points: In blood, most expanded thyroid clonotypes above 0.001 frequency were also detected.

The CDR3 spans 16 residues. Germline-derived CDR1 and CDR2 are LGHDT and YNNKEL (reference sequence). The ends lost 4 bases at V and 5 bases at J; junction bases unmatched: 8. Excluded: other autoimmune disease, uncontrolled infection, pregnancy or lactation. The PBMCs originated from approximately 10 ml of fresh peripheral blood. RNA transcripts were the source from which TCR beta CDR3 regions were amplified. An opening RT-PCR round employed HTBI primers and preceded a second-round multiplex PCR. Each CDR3 protein is one row after TCRdb ran MiXCR on the multiplex PCR reads. The sample includes tens of thousands of distinct CDR3 sequences, about 50% of them seen just once.

The V call is TRBV3-1, the J call TRBJ2-2; 9 nucleotides line up with TRBD2. The sequencing sample was made of peripheral blood. The sequence was obtained from an adult man with Graves' ophthalmopathy. CDR3 sequence (DNA): TGTGCCAGCAGCCGTTCCGGGACTAGCCGAACCGGGGAGCTGTTTTTT. Translation gives CASSRSGTSRTGELFF. The complete variable domain, with remaining parts taken from reference TRBV3-1 and TRBJ2-2, reads DTAVSQTPKYLVTQMGNDKSIKCEQNLGHDTMYWYKQDSKKFLKIMFSYNNKELIINETVPNRFSPKSPDKAHLNLHINSLELGDSAVYFCASSRSGTSRTGELFFGEGSRLTVL.